The clone carrying this T cell receptor beta chain was counted only a few times. The sample is drawn from a study of blood T cells in healthy people across ages. Sample-barcoded 5' priming and a J-beta primer mix drove a second PCR of 7 to 11 cycles. TCRdb fed the 5' RACE reads into MiXCR, producing one record per CDR3 protein. The sample consists of around 1,900,000 distinct CDR3 sequences, about two fifths of them appearing once. Sequencing was done on a sample of blood. The source of this sequence is a human donor in good health.

In nucleotides, the CDR3 is TGTGCCAGCAGCTGGGTTAAGGGGGCACATGGCTACACCTTC. It specifies CASSWVKGAHGYTF. The chain links TRBV5-8 to TRBJ1-2; 7 bases match TRBD1. Germline CDR1 SGHTS, CDR2 YDEGEE. The CDR3 runs to 14 residues. Trimming at V came to 3 bases and at J to 6 bases, leaving 8 bases not matched to a gene. The entire variable domain, with the rest obtained from reference TRBV5-8 and TRBJ1-2, is as follows: EAGVTQSPTHLIKTRGQQATLRCSPISGHTSVYWYQQALGLGLQFLLWYDEGEERNRGNFPPRFSGRQFPNYSSELNVNALELEDSALYLCASSWVKGAHGYTFGSGTRLTVV.